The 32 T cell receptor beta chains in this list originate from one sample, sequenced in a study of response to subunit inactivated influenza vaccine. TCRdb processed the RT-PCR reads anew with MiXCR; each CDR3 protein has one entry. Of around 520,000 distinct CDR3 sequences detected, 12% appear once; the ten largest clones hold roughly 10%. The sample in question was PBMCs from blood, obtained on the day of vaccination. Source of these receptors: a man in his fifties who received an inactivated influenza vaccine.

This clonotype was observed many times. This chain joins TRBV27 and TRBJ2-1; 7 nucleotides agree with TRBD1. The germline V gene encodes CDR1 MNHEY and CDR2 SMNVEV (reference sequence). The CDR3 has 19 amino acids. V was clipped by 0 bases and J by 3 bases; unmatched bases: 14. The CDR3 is CASSLSQNRFRQGYNEQFF. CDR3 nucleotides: TGTGCCAGCAGTTTATCGCAAAACCGCTTTAGACAGGGCTACAATGAGCAGTTCTTC.

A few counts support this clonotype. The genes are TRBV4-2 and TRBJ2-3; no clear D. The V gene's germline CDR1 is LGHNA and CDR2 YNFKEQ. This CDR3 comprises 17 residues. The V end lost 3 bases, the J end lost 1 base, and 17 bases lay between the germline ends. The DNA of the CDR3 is TGTGCCAGCAGCCAGCCTCGGCAGGTTCTCCGCACAGATACGCAGTATTTT. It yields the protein CASSQPRQVLRTDTQYF.

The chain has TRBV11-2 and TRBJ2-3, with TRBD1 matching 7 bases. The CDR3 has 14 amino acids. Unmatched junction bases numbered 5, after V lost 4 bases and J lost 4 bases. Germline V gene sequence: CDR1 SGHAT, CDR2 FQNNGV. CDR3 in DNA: TGTGCCAGCAGCTCAAATACAGGGGCAGATACGCAGTATTTT. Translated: CASSSNTGADTQYF.

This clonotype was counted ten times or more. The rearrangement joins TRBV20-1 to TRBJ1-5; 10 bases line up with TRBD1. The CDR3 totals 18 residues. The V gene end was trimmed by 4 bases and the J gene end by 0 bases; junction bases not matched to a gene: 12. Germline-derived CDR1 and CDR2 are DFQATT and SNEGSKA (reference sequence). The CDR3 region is CSAKVDRGLTYSNQPQHF. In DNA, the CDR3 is TGCAGTGCTAAGGTGGACAGGGGGTTAACTTATAGCAATCAGCCCCAGCATTTT.

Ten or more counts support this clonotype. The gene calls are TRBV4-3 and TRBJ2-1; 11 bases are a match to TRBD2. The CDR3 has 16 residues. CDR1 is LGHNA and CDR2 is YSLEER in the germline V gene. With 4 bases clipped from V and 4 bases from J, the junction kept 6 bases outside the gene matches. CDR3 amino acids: CASSRGTSGDYNEQFF. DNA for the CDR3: TGCGCCAGCAGCCGCGGGACTAGCGGAGATTACAATGAGCAGTTCTTC.

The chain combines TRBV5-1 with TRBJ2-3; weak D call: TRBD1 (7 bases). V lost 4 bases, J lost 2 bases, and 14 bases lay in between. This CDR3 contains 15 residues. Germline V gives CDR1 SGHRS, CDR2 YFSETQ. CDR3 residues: CASSNDRDFTDTQYF. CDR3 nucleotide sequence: TGCGCCAGCAGCAACGACAGGGACTTCACAGATACGCAGTATTTT.

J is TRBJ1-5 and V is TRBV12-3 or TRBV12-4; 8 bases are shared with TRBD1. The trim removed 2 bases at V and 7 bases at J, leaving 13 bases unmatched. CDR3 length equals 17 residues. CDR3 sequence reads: CASSLRGQGARGQPQHF. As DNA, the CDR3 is TGTGCCAGCAGTTTAAGAGGGCAGGGGGCGCGTGGACAGCCCCAGCATTTT.

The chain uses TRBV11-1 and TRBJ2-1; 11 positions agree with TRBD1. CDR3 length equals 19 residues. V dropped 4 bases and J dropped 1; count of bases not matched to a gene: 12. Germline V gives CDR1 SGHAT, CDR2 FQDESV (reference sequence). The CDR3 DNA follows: TGTGCCAGCAGCTCCGGACAGGGGGCGATCATGGGTTCCTACAATGAGCAGTTCTTC. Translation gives CASSSGQGAIMGSYNEQFF.

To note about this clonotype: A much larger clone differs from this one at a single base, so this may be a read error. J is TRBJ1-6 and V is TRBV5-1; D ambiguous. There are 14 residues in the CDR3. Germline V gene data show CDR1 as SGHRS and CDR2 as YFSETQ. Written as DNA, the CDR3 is TGCGCCAGCAGCTTGGACGGCAGAAATTCACTCCTCCACTTT. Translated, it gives CASSLDGRNSLLHF.

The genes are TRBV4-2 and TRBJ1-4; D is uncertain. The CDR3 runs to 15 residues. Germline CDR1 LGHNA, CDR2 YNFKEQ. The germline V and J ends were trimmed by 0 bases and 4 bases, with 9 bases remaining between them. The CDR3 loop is CASSQDWQNNEKLFF. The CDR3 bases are TGTGCCAGCAGCCAAGATTGGCAGAATAATGAAAAACTGTTTTTT.

In DNA, the CDR3 is TGTGCCAGCAAAATAGGGGGACTGTCCCCGAATACGCAGTATTTT. It encodes CASKIGGLSPNTQYF. The rearrangement links TRBV6-1 to TRBJ2-3, with D perhaps TRBD1 or TRBD2 (6 bases each). The CDR3 is 15 amino acids. Deletions cut 7 bases from V and 7 bases from J, with 21 bases between. Germline V lookup: CDR1 MNHNS, CDR2 SASEGT.

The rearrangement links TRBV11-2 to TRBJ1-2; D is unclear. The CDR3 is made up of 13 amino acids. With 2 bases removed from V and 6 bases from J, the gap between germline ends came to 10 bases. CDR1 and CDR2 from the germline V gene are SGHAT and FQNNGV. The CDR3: CASSLSPGHGYTF. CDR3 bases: TGTGCCAGCAGCTTAAGCCCAGGCCATGGCTACACCTTC. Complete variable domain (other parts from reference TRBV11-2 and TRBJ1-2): EAGVAQSPRYKIIEKRQSVAFWCNPISGHATLYWYQQILGQGPKLLIQFQNNGVVDDSQLPKDRFSAERLKGVDSTLKIQPAKLEDSAVYLCASSLSPGHGYTFGSGTRLTVV.

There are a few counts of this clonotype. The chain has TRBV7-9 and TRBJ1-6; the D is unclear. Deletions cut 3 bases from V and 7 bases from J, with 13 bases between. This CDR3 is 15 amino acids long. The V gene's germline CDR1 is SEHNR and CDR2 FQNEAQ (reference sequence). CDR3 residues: CASSFRGARNSPLHF. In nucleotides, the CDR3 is TGTGCCAGCAGCTTCAGAGGAGCGAGAAATTCACCCCTCCACTTT.

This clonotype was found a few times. CDR3 protein: CASSWGTVGYEQYF. For the CDR3, the DNA is TGCGCCAGCAGCTGGGGGACGGTGGGCTACGAGCAGTACTTC. V and J are TRBV5-1 and TRBJ2-7; D might be TRBD1 or TRBD2, each matching 5 bases. Trimming took off 3 bases at V and 3 bases at J, with 13 bases between the two ends. Per the germline V gene, CDR1 is SGHRS and CDR2 is YFSETQ. The CDR3 spans 14 residues. Filled out from reference TRBV5-1 and TRBJ2-7, the complete variable domain reads KAGVTQTPRYLIKTRGQQVTLSCSPISGHRSVSWYQQTPGQGLQFLFEYFSETQRNKGNFPGRFSGRQFSNSRSEMNVSTLELGDSALYLCASSWGTVGYEQYFGPGTRLTVT.

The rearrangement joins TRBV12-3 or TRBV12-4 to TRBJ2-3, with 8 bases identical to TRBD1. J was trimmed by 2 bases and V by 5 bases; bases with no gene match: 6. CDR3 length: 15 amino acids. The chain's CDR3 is CASSPGTGATDTQYF. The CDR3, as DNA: TGTGCCAGCAGTCCGGGGACAGGCGCCACAGATACGCAGTATTTT.

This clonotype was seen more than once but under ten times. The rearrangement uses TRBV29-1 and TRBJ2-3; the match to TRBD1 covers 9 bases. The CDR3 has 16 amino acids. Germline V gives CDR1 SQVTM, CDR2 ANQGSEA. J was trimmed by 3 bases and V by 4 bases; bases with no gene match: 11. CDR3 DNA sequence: TGCAGCGTTGGGCTGATAGGACAGGGGAATACAGATACGCAGTATTTT. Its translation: CSVGLIGQGNTDTQYF.

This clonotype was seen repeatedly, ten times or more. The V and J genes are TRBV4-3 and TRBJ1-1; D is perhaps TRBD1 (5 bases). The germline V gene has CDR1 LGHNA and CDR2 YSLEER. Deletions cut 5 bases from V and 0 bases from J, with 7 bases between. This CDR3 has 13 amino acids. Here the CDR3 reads CASSWGMNTEAFF. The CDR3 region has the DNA TGCGCCAGCAGCTGGGGGATGAACACTGAAGCTTTCTTT.

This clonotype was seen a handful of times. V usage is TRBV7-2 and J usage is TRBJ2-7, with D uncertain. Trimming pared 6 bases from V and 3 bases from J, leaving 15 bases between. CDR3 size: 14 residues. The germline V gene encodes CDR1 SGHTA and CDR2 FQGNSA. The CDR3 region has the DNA TGTGCCAGCAGACCTCAAGACACTCACTACGAGCAGTACTTC. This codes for CASRPQDTHYEQYF.

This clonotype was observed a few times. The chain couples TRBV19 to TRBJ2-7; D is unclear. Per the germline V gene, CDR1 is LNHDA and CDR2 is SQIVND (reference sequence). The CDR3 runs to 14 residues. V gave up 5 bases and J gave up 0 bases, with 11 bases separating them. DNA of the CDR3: TGTGCCAGTAGTCCCCAGCAGGTCTCCTACGAGCAGTACTTC. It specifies CASSPQQVSYEQYF.

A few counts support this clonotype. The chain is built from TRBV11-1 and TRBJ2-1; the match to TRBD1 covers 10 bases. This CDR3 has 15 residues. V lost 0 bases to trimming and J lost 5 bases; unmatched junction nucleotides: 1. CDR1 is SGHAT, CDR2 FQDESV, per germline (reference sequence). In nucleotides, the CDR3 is TGTGCCAGCAGCTTAGCTGGGACAGGGGACAATGAGCAGTTCTTC. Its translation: CASSLAGTGDNEQFF.

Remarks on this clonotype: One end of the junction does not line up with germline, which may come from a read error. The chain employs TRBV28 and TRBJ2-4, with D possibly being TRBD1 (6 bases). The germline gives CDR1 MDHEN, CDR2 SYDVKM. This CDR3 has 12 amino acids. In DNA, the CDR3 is TGTGCCAGCAGTGAACAGGGAGCCATTAAGTACTTC. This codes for CASSEQGAIKYF. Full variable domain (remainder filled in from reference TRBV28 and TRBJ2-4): DVKVTQSSRYLVKRTGEKVFLECVQDMDHENMFWYRQDPGLGLRLIYFSYDVKMKEKGDIPEGYSVSREKKERFSLILESASTNQTSMYLCASSEQGAIKYFGAGTRLSVL.

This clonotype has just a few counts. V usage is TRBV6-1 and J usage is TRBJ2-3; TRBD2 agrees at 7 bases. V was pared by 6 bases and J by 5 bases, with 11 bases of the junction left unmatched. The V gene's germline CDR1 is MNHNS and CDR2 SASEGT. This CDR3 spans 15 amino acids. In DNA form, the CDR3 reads TGTGCCAGCAGCGCCGGGGCGGGAGAGGTAGATACGCAGTATTTT. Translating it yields CASSAGAGEVDTQYF.

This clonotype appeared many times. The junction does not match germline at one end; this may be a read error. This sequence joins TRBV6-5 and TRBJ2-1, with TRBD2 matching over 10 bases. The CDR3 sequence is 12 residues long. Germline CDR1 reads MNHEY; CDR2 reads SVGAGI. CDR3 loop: CASSSSGGAGIF. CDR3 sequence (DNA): TGTGCCAGCTCTTCAAGCGGGGGGGCCGGCATCTTC.

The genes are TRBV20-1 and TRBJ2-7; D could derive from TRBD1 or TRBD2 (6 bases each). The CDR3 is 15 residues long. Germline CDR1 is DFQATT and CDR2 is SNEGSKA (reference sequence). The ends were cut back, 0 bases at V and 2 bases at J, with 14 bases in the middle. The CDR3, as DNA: TGCAGTGCTAGAGACCCGGGGGCGGATCCCTACGAGCAGTACTTC. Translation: CSARDPGADPYEQYF.

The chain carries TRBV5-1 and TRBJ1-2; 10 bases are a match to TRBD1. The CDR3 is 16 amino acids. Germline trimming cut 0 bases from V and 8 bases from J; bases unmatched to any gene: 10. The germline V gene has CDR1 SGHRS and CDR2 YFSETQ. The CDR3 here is CASSLDMTGGNRGYTF. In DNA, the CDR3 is TGCGCCAGCAGCTTGGATATGACAGGGGGCAATAGGGGCTACACCTTC.

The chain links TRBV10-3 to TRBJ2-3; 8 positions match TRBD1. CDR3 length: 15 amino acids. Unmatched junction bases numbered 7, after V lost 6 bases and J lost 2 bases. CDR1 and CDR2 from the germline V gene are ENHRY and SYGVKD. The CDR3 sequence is CAISNRGEATDTQYF. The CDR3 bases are TGTGCCATCAGCAACAGGGGGGAGGCCACAGATACGCAGTATTTT.

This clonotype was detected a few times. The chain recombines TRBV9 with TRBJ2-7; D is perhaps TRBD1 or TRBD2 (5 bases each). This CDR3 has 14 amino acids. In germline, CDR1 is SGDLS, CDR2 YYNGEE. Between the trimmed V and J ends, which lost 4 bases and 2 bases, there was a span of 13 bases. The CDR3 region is CASSRGDQPYEQYF. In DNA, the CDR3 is TGTGCCAGCAGCAGAGGGGACCAACCCTACGAGCAGTACTTC.

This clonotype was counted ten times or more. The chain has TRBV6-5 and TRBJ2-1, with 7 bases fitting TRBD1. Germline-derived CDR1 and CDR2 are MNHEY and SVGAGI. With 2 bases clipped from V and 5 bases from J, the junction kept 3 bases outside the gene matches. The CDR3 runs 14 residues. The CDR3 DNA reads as TGTGCCAGCAGTTACAGGGGGCTGGACAATGAGCAGTTCTTC. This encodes CASSYRGLDNEQFF.

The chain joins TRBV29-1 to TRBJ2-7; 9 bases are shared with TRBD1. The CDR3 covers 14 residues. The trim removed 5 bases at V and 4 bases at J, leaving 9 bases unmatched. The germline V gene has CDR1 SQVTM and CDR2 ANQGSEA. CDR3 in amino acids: CSVSGTGSRYEQYF. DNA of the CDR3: TGCAGCGTTTCCGGGACAGGGTCGAGGTACGAGCAGTACTTC.

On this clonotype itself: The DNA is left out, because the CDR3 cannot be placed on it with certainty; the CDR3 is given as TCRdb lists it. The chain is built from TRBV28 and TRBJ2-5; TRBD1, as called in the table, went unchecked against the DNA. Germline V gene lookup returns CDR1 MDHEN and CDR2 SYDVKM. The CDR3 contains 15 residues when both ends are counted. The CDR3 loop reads CASSSSDSNRETQYF.

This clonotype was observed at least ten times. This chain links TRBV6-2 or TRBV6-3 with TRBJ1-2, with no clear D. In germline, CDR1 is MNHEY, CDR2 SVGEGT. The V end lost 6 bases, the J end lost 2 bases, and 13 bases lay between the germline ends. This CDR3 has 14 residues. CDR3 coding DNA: TGTGCCAGCAGCCCCTCCCGGGCCAACTATGGCTACACCTTC. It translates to CASSPSRANYGYTF.

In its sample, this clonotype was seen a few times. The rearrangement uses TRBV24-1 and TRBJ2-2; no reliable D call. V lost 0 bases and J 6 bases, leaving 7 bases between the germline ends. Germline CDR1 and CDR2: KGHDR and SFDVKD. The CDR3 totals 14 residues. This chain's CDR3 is CATSDLQRAGELFF. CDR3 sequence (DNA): TGTGCCACCAGTGATTTGCAAAGGGCCGGGGAGCTGTTTTTT.